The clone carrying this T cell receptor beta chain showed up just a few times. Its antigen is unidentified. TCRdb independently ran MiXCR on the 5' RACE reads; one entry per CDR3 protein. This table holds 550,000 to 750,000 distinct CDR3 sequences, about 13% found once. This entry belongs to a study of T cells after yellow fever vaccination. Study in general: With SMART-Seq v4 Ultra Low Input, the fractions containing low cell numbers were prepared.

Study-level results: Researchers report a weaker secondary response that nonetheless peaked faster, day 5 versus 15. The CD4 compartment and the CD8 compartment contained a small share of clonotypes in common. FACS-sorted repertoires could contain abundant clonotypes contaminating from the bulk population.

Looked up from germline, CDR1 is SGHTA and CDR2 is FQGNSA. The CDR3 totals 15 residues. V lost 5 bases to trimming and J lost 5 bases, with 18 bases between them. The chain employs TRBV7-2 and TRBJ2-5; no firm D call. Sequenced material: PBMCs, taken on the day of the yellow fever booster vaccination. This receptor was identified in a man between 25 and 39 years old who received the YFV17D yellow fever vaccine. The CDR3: CASSPTVTGVETQYF. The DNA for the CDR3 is TGTGCCAGCAGCCCCACCGTAACGGGCGTTGAGACCCAGTACTTC.